The entry below gives a single T cell receptor (beta chain) sequence along with its context. In the same sample, other DNA sequences code for this CDR3. Trimming took off 2 bases at V and 2 bases at J, with 6 bases between the two ends. This CDR3 contains 13 residues. CDR1 and CDR2 from the germline V gene are MDHEN and SYDVKM. The data belong to a study of blood T cell repertoires in COVID-19. Study context: Researchers got acute and convalescent COVID-19 samples from the United States, Italy and Spain. Sample material is recorded as cDNA or gDNA derived from T cells, B-cell-depleted T cells, or PBMCs.

As handled by the study authors: Amplifying reference gene primers gave estimates of nucleated cell counts. Profiling relied on immunoSEQ multiplex PCR, and the TCRdb table lists in-frame clones only, not all of them. D and trimming come from the DNA, and the V and J calls and clone size come from that table. The table lists approximately 86,000 clones, roughly 80% of them singletons, with about a tenth in the top ten. The source is a woman in her 70s with acute or convalescent COVID-19. Sequencing used peripheral blood. The chain combines TRBV28 with TRBJ1-2, with D hard to call. The CDR3 is CASSLAGNYGYTF. Written as DNA, the CDR3 is TGTGCCAGCAGTTTAGCAGGAAACTATGGCTACACCTTC.